The rows below give T cell receptor beta chains drawn from one sample of a study of CD8 T cells in ankylosing spondylitis. TCRdb recomputed calls from the 5' RACE reads with MiXCR, one row per CDR3 protein. The sample yields 250,000 to 400,000 distinct CDR3 sequences, 11% seen once. The specimen was blood, either unsorted or a sorted T cell fraction (not recorded which). These receptor sequences come from a female donor with ankylosing spondylitis or in good health (not recorded which). CDR3s include the opening cysteine and the closing phenylalanine or tryptophan. Each record gives: D gene, J gene, V gene, clone size, CDR3 DNA, CDR3 protein. The D gene is left open where the match is weak. Clone size is stated in some rows and not others, as once, few, many or a class when expanded.

d_call: .; j_call: TRBJ2-7; v_call: TRBV20-1; clone_size: many; cdr3_nt: TGCAGTGCTAGAGCCGGGACTGGGGTTTTTGAGCAGTACTTC; cdr3_aa: CSARAGTGVFEQYF
d_call: .; j_call: TRBJ1-5; v_call: TRBV12-3/TRBV12-4; clone_size: many; cdr3_nt: TGTGCCAGCAGTTTTGGCGGAAGAATCGAGCCCCAGCATTTT; cdr3_aa: CASSFGGRIEPQHF
d_call: TRBD1; j_call: TRBJ1-2; v_call: TRBV10-3; clone_size: .; cdr3_nt: TGTGCCATCAGTGCGCGACAGGGGGCGGATGGCTACACCTTC; cdr3_aa: CAISARQGADGYTF
d_call: .; j_call: TRBJ2-5; v_call: TRBV20-1; clone_size: many; cdr3_nt: TGCAGTGCTAGAGGTATAACCTGGGACACTCAAGAGACCCAGTACTTC; cdr3_aa: CSARGITWDTQETQYF
d_call: TRBD1; j_call: TRBJ2-1; v_call: TRBV20-1; clone_size: few; cdr3_nt: TGCAGTGGGATTCGAGGGGGCGATGAGCAGTTCTTC; cdr3_aa: CSGIRGGDEQFF
d_call: TRBD2; j_call: TRBJ2-7; v_call: TRBV29-1; clone_size: many; cdr3_nt: TGCAGCGTTAATAGCGGGAGGTTCTCCTACGAGCAGTACTTC; cdr3_aa: CSVNSGRFSYEQYF
d_call: .; j_call: TRBJ2-3; v_call: TRBV7-3; clone_size: few; cdr3_nt: TGTGCCAGCAGCTTAGCGGAGATTTCAGCTACGCAGTATTTT; cdr3_aa: CASSLAEISATQYF
d_call: TRBD1; j_call: TRBJ1-4; v_call: TRBV7-2; clone_size: many; cdr3_nt: TGTGCCAGCAGCTTCATGAGGCGGACAGGGAACTTCGGGAGTGCAACTAATGAAAAACTGTTTTTT; cdr3_aa: CASSFMRRTGNFGSATNEKLFF
d_call: .; j_call: TRBJ2-7; v_call: TRBV7-2; clone_size: few; cdr3_nt: TGTGCCAGCAGCTCGCGGGGAGCTTACGAGCAGTACTTC; cdr3_aa: CASSSRGAYEQYF
d_call: .; j_call: TRBJ1-1; v_call: TRBV7-9; clone_size: many; cdr3_nt: TGTGCCAGCAGCTTAGGAGGCGGCTCGAACACTGAAGCTTTCTTT; cdr3_aa: CASSLGGGSNTEAFF
d_call: TRBD1; j_call: TRBJ1-6; v_call: TRBV24-1; clone_size: many; cdr3_nt: TGTGCCACCAGTGACGCCCGGACAGGGGGCGATTCACCCCTCCACTTT; cdr3_aa: CATSDARTGGDSPLHF